This TCR beta chain came from a study of Ad26.COV2.S vaccination and SARS-CoV-2 variants. About the research overall: Sample donor was a member of the COV1001 Ad26.COV2.S trial arm. Into the muscle, Ad26.COV2.S was dosed once or twice, 56 days apart.

Treatment indicated: roughly 18 received Ad26.COV2.S at low or high dose, single or two shots; roughly five received placebo; per-sample allocation not given. The samples were gathered on day 63 after the first injection of vaccine or placebo. Germline loops: CDR1 LGHDT, CDR2 YNNKEL (reference sequence). The CDR3 has 18 amino acids. V lost 1 base and J lost 0, with 16 bases in between. The data were produced by immunoSEQ multiplex PCR, yet TCRdb's version contains in-frame clones alone and is incomplete. This table holds about 350,000 clones, 70% to 90% found once. V and J are TRBV3-1 (or the pseudogene TRBV3-2) and TRBJ2-1; TRBD2 is a possible D gene (6 bases). Source: peripheral blood, taken in a trial of Ad26.COV2.S vaccine versus placebo. The receptor comes from a person aged 18 to 59 who received the Ad26.COV2.S COVID-19 vaccine or a placebo. For the CDR3, the DNA is TGTGCCAGCAGCCAAGGAGTAGACGGGAGTGCCTCCTACAATGAGCAGTTCTTC. This sequence encodes CASSQGVDGSASYNEQFF.